Following are 10 T cell receptor beta chains from one sample sequenced in a study of shared clonotypes between healthy human individuals. TCRdb's table, derived via immunoSEQ multiplex PCR, lists solely in-frame clones and lacks some. The repertoire holds about 2 million clones, with approximately 94% as singletons. Only CD45RO-negative cells positively selected for CCR7 counted as naive CD8 cells, so terminally differentiated effector memory CD45RA+ cells were excluded. Sequenced input: naive CD8+ T cells sorted from blood. These receptors were collected from a man between 18 and 29 years old in good health.

The chain is built from TRBV28 and TRBJ2-7; the match to TRBD1 covers 7 bases. The length of the CDR3 is 17 residues. Germline V gene sequence: CDR1 MDHEN, CDR2 SYDVKM. The trim removed 2 bases at V and 0 bases at J, leaving 10 bases unmatched. CDR3 bases: TGTGCCAGCAGTTTAACTATCGGGACAGACTTCTCCTACGAGCAGTACTTC. Translating gives CASSLTIGTDFSYEQYF. The whole variable domain, filled in from reference TRBV28 and TRBJ2-7, reads DVKVTQSSRYLVKRTGEKVFLECVQDMDHENMFWYRQDPGLGLRLIYFSYDVKMKEKGDIPEGYSVSREKKERFSLILESASTNQTSMYLCASSLTIGTDFSYEQYFGPGTRLTVT.

The J gene is TRBJ2-1, the V gene TRBV29-1, with 9 nucleotides matching TRBD1. Germline V gene lookup returns CDR1 SQVTM and CDR2 ANQGSEA. The CDR3 sequence is 14 residues long. V lost 7 bases, J lost 8 bases, and 12 bases stayed unmatched. CDR3: CSARTGQGNYEQFF. The CDR3 nucleotides read TGCAGCGCACGCACGGGACAGGGTAATTATGAGCAGTTCTTC.

As for this clone: Different DNA sequences within this sample yield the same CDR3. The chain carries TRBV10-3 and TRBJ2-7, with 10 bases identical to TRBD2. V lost 0 bases, J lost 4 bases, and 0 bases stayed unmatched. There are 14 residues in the CDR3. In germline, CDR1 is ENHRY, CDR2 SYGVKD. The CDR3 DNA is TGTGCCATCAGTGAGTCGGGACTAGCGTACGAGCAGTACTTC. The encoded protein is CAISESGLAYEQYF.

Comments on this clone: Other nucleotide sequences in the sample specify the same CDR3. The chain combines TRBV19 with TRBJ1-1; D may be TRBD1 (5 bases). Between the trimmed V and J ends, which lost 3 bases and 6 bases, there was a span of 5 bases. This CDR3 contains 11 residues. Germline V gene sequence: CDR1 LNHDA, CDR2 SQIVND (reference sequence). CDR3 nucleotide sequence: TGTGCCAGTAGTATGGGGGCTGAAGCTTTCTTT. Protein sequence: CASSMGAEAFF.

The rearrangement links TRBV4-3 to TRBJ2-7; D perhaps matches TRBD1 (6 bases). Trimming shortened V by 4 bases and J by 6 bases, and 13 bases separated the two germline ends. This CDR3 contains 13 residues. Germline values: CDR1 LGHNA, CDR2 YSLEER. The CDR3 DNA sequence: TGCGCCAGCAGCCCGTTTCAGGGGCTCGAGCAGTACTTC. Its translation is CASSPFQGLEQYF.

The chain recombines TRBV28 with TRBJ1-2, with a weak D call TRBD1 (6 bases). The V gene's germline CDR1 is MDHEN and CDR2 SYDVKM. The V gene lost 5 bases and the J gene lost 0 bases, with 10 bases spanning the gap. This CDR3 contains 14 residues. CDR3 nucleotide sequence: TGTGCCAGCAGTCTAAGGACAGCTAACTATGGCTACACCTTC. Residues: CASSLRTANYGYTF.

The chain employs TRBV29-1 and TRBJ2-1; TRBD2 matches at 13 bases. Unmatched junction bases numbered 13, after V lost 2 bases and J lost 0 bases. The CDR3 is made up of 20 amino acids. Germline lookup yields CDR1 SQVTM and CDR2 ANQGSEA. The chain's CDR3 is CSVEIGVGTSGTSSYNEQFF. The CDR3 nucleotides read TGCAGCGTTGAAATAGGGGTGGGGACTAGCGGGACGAGCTCCTACAATGAGCAGTTCTTC.

The chain has TRBV5-5 and TRBJ2-7; D is unresolved. Germline values: CDR1 SGHKS, CDR2 YYEKEE (reference sequence). The CDR3 consists of 15 residues. Trimming shortened V by 0 bases and J by 0 bases, and 10 bases separated the two germline ends. CDR3 nucleotides: TGTGCCAGCAGCTTGGACTATTATAGCTCCTACGAGCAGTACTTC. This gives the protein CASSLDYYSSYEQYF. The whole variable domain, filled in from reference TRBV5-5 and TRBJ2-7, reads DAGVTQSPTHLIKTRGQQVTLRCSPISGHKSVSWYQQVLGQGPQFIFQYYEKEERGRGNFPDRFSARQFPNYSSELNVNALLLGDSALYLCASSLDYYSSYEQYFGPGTRLTVT.

The chain joins TRBV29-1 to TRBJ2-7; weak D call: TRBD2 (6 bases). Germline-derived CDR1 and CDR2 are SQVTM and ANQGSEA. The CDR3 sequence is 12 residues long. The V and J ends lost 4 bases and 6 bases respectively, with 13 bases between them. CDR3 sequence reads: CSVVGGALEQYF. The CDR3 coding sequence is TGCAGCGTTGTAGGAGGGGCGCTCGAGCAGTACTTC.

Worth noting for this clone: Other DNA sequences from this sample encode an identical CDR3 as well. This rearrangement joins TRBV9 to TRBJ2-7; 7 nucleotides agree with TRBD2. Germline V gene lookup returns CDR1 SGDLS and CDR2 YYNGEE. The V segment lost 0 bases and the J segment 4 bases; nucleotides outside the gene matches: 4. This CDR3 is 14 amino acids long. The CDR3 loop reads CASSVGLAGYEQYF. CDR3 DNA: TGTGCCAGCAGCGTAGGACTAGCCGGGTACGAGCAGTACTTC.